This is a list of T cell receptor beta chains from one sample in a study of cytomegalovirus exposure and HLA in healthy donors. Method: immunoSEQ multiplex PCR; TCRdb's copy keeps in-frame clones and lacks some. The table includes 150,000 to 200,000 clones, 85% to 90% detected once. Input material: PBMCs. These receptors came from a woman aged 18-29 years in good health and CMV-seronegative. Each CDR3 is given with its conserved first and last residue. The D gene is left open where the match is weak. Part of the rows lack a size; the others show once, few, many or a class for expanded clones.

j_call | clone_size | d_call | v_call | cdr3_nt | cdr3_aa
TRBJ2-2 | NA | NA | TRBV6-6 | TGTGCCAGCAGCCTTGATAGGAACACCGGGGAGCTGTTTTTT | CASSLDRNTGELFF
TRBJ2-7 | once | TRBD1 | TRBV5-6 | TGTGCCAGCAGCTTGTTCCAGACAGGGTGGTACTTC | CASSLFQTGWYF
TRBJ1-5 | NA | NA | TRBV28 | TGTGCCAGCTCTTCCCTCAGGGGTTTACCCAAAACCAATCAGCCCCAGCATTTT | CASSSLRGLPKTNQPQHF
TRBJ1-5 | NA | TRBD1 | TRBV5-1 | TGCGCCAGCAGCTTGGGGGACAGGGTAGAACAGCCCCAGCATTTT | CASSLGDRVEQPQHF
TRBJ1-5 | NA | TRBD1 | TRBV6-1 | TGTGCCAGCATTATCGGGACAGCCAATCAGCCCCAGCATTTT | CASIIGTANQPQHF
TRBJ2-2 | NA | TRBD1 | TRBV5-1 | TGCGCCAGCAGCTTGAGACAGGGGAACACCGGGGAGCTGTTTTTT | CASSLRQGNTGELFF
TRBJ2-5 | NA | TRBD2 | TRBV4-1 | TGCGCCAGCAGCCAAGATGAGACTGCGGGGGAGAGAACCCAGTACTTC | CASSQDETAGERTQYF
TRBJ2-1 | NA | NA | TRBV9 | TGTGCCAGCAGCGCCACGACAGGCTACAATGAGCAGTTCTTC | CASSATTGYNEQFF
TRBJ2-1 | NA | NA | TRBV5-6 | TGTGCCAGCAGCTTGGCAGGCCCCTACAATGAGCAGTTCTTC | CASSLAGPYNEQFF
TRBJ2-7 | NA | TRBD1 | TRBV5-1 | TGCGCCAGCAGCAATGACAGGGTCTACGAGCAGTACTTC | CASSNDRVYEQYF
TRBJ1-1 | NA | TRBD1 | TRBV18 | TGTGCCAGCTCACCTACAGGGGACGGGGCTGAAGCTTTCTTT | CASSPTGDGAEAFF
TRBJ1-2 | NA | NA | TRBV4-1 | TGCGCCAGCAGCCAAGAGTCTTCGGGTTATGGCTACACCTTC | CASSQESSGYGYTF
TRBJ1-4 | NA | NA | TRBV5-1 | TGCGCCAGCAGCTTGCCGGGCAGGGCGAATGAAAAACTGTTTTTT | CASSLPGRANEKLFF
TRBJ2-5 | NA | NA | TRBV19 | TGTGCCAGTAGCCCGGGACTTCAAGAGACCCAGTACTTC | CASSPGLQETQYF
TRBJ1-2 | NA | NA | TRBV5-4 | TGTGCCAGCAGCTTGGGAGCCAGGCCCAATAACTATGGCTACACCTTC | CASSLGARPNNYGYTF
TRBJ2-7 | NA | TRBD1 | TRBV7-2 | TGTGCCAGCAGCTTTAGCCCCGGGACAGGGGGCTATGAGCAGTACTTC | CASSFSPGTGGYEQYF
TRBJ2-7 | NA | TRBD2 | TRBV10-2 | TGCGCCAGCAGTGAGTCAGGGACTAGCGGAGCTTACGAGCAGTACTTC | CASSESGTSGAYEQYF
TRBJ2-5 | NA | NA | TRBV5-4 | TGTGCCAGCAGCTTGTCCGGGGGAACCGAGACCCAGTACTTC | CASSLSGGTETQYF
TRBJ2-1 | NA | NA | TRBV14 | TGTGCCAGCAGCCATCAGGGGTTTTCGGACAATGAGCAGTTCTTC | CASSHQGFSDNEQFF
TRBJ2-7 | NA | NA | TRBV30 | TGTGCCTGGGACAGCGATACCCACGAGCAGTACTTC | CAWDSDTHEQYF
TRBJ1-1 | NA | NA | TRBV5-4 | TGTGCCAGCAGCTTAGGGGGGGCGAACACTGAAGCTTTCTTT | CASSLGGANTEAFF
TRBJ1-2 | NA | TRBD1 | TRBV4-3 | TGCGCCAGCAGCCAACACCTAAATACAGGGGAAGGCTACACCTTC | CASSQHLNTGEGYTF
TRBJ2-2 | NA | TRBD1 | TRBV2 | TGTGCCAGCAGGCCCGGACAGGGATACACCGGGGAGCTGTTTTTT | CASRPGQGYTGELFF
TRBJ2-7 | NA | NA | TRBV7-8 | TGTGCCAGCAGCTTAGGGGAGGGGGGGCGAAACGAGCAGTACTTC | CASSLGEGGRNEQYF
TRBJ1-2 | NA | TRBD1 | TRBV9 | TGTGCCAGCAGCGTAGTGGAGGGGGCCAACTATGGCTACACCTTC | CASSVVEGANYGYTF
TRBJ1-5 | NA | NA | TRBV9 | TGTGCCAGCAGCGTAGGAACAGTCAATCAGCCCCAGCATTTT | CASSVGTVNQPQHF
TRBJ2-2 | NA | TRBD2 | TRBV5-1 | TGCGCCAGCAGCACCCGTGGGACTAGCGGGGGTTCCGGGGAGCTGTTTTTT | CASSTRGTSGGSGELFF
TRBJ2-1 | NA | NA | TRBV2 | TGTGCCAGCAGTGAACGCCCCGCGGGTGAGCAGTTCTTC | CASSERPAGEQFF